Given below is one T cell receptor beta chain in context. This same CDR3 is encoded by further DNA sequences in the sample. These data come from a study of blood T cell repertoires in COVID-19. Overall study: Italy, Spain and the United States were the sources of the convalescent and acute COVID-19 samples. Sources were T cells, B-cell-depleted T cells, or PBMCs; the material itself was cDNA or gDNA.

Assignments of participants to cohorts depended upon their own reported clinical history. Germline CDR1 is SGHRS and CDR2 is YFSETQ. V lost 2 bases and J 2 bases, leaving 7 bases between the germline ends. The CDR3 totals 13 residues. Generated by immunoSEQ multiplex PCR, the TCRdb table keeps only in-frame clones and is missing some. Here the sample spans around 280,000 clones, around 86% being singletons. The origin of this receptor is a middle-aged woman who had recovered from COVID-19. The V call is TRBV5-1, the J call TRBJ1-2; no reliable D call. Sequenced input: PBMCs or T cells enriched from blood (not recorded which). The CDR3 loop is CASSLLANYGYTF. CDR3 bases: TGCGCCAGCAGCTTATTGGCCAACTATGGCTACACCTTC.